This section outlines one T cell receptor beta chain sequence together with its context. The clone's antigen remains unknown. No per-base quality is available; no much larger clone lies one base away. The library was prepared using 5' RACE. Sequencing took place on an Illumina HiSeq 2500. A second roughly 6 to 12 cycle PCR used a sample-barcoded 5' primer and a J-beta primer mix. A template-switch 5' adaptor carrying 12 random nucleotides introduced a unique molecular identifier onto each TCR beta cDNA molecule. Each sample yielded at least 3 million CDR3-containing paired-end reads. All of the RNA was converted into first-strand cDNA using the Mint cDNA synthesis kit, with a TRBC-specific oligonucleotide serving as the primer. Following uracil-DNA glycosylase treatment, a first 18-cycle PCR with universal primers M1SS and BC2_uni_R was performed on all cDNA. From the authors' description of their analysis: For normalization, 1 million high-quality reads were randomly selected from each sample, with every read carrying a distinct molecular identifier. Reads sharing molecular identifiers were discarded rather than binned into consensus sequences. MiTCR, with a Q25 quality threshold and the strictest error-elimination algorithm, was used for CDR3 identification, clonotype clustering and error correction. A nonparametric unseen species model with Euler transformation was used to estimate lower-bound total TCR beta diversity. TCRdb redid the processing of the public reads, applying fastp at Q25 and MiXCR, and retained in-frame beta chains. Every CDR3 protein is listed once, alongside the most common genes and DNA of its rows. The V and J calls follow TCRdb's processing rather than the paper's. In all, the sample holds 600,000 to 850,000 distinct CDR3 sequences, and approximately 39% of those were seen once. The top ten clones comprise 20% to 25% of the sample.

The donors were roughly 39 Caucasian individuals from Russia, aged roughly 6 to 90 years, who were systemically healthy. Each donor gave roughly 9.5 milliliters of peripheral blood, collected into EDTA-treated Vacutainer tubes. Ficoll-Paque density-gradient centrifugation was used to isolate PBMCs, with at least 6 million per sample. Total RNA was extracted from PBMCs with Trizol reagent, with at least 6 micrograms obtained per sample. For every donor, an aliquot of PBMCs went through flow cytometry to measure the percentages of naive CD45RAhigh/CD27high T cells. These data originate in a study of blood T cells in healthy people across ages (dated by TCRdb to 2013 to 2016). In terms of the full investigation: In model experiments, template switching captured about one uniquely barcoded TCR beta cDNA molecule for every two T cells. Using deep sequencing normalized with unique cDNA molecular identifiers, the study measured how TCR beta repertoire diversity changes with age. Four age groups were formed from the donors: young (average roughly 15 years), middle-aged (approximately 41), aged (approximately 60) and long-lived (about 80). Donors of different ages were randomly distributed across sequencing lanes to avoid experimental bias. Using the same blood draw, the study looked at two additional independent replicas of 1 million unique cDNA reads for two donors, one aged 18 to 29 and the other aged 80 or older. Broad study findings and their caveats: There was a strong correlation between observed TCR beta diversity and the percentage of naive T cells measured by flow cytometry. Compared with the aged group, the long-lived group had more naive CD4+ T cells, fewer expanded clones and increased TCR diversity, suggesting age selection. Observed TCR beta diversity per million T cells fell roughly linearly with age, and a significant reduction was already apparent by age roughly 40. Total diversity estimates from one million sequenced T cells were considered lower bounds and underestimates. Bulk unsorted PBMC profiling prevented conclusive comparison of naive and antigen-experienced compartments. The CMV infection status of donors was not known, potentially confounding age-related changes in expanded clonotypes.

Trimming removed 6 bases from V and 3 bases from J; the gene matches leave 5 bases unexplained. There are 15 amino acids in the CDR3, from cysteine to phenylalanine inclusive. Only the CDR3 part of the read is kept: 45 bases, read in frame from the first base. From a lookup of the germline V gene, CDR1 and CDR2 are MNHEY and SVGEGT. This receptor was obtained from an older woman in good health. Sequences were obtained from blood. This receptor chain uses TRBV6-2 or TRBV6-3 and TRBJ2-6, and 7 bases in between align with TRBD1. The CDR3 protein is CASSPDRVGANVLTF. The DNA sequence is TGTGCCAGCAGCCCCGACAGGGTTGGGGCCAACGTCCTGACTTTC.